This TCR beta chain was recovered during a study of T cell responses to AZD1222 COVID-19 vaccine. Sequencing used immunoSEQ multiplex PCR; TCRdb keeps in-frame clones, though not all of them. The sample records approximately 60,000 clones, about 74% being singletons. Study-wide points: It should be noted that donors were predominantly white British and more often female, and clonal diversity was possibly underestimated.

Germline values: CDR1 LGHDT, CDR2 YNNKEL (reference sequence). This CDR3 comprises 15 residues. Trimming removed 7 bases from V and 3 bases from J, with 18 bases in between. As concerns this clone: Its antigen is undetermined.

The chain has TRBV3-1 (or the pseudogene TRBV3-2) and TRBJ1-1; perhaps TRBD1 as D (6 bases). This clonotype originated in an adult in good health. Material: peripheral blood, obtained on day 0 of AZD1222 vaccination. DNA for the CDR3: TGTGCCAGCAAGCAAAGGGGGGAGGGGTACACTGAAGCTTTCTTT. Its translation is CASKQRGEGYTEAFF.